This is a list of T cell receptor beta chains from one sample in a study of blood T cell repertoires in COVID-19. Profiled with immunoSEQ multiplex PCR; TCRdb holds only in-frame clones, not every one. The sample consists of about 380,000 clones, 85% of them appearing once. Material for sequencing was peripheral blood. The receptors originated from a woman under 30 with acute or convalescent COVID-19. The CDR3 runs from the conserved cysteine through the conserved F or W. The D gene is left open where the match is weak. Clone size appears in some rows only: once, few, many, or a class for an expanded clone.

v_call,j_call,d_call,clone_size,cdr3_nt,cdr3_aa
TRBV5-8,TRBJ2-1,NA,NA,TGTGCCAGCAGCTTGTCGGACATCGTAAATGAGCAGTTCTTC,CASSLSDIVNEQFF
TRBV7-8,TRBJ2-1,TRBD2,NA,TGTGCCAGCAGCTTAGTACCCAGCGGGGAACCTTACAATGAGCAGTTCTTC,CASSLVPSGEPYNEQFF
TRBV7-3,TRBJ2-1,NA,NA,TGTGCCAGCAGCTTAGGAGGGAGCCCCTACAATGAGCAGTTCTTC,CASSLGGSPYNEQFF
TRBV5-1,TRBJ1-3,NA,few,TGCGCCAGCAGCTTGGACTTAGCTGGAAACACCATATATTTT,CASSLDLAGNTIYF
TRBV10-1,TRBJ2-3,NA,NA,TGCGCCAGCAGTGAGAACCCGGAGGGAGATACGCAGTATTTT,CASSENPEGDTQYF
TRBV9,TRBJ1-1,NA,NA,TGTGCCAGCAGCCCGGGAGGTAGGGGGAACACTGAAGCTTTCTTT,CASSPGGRGNTEAFF
TRBV9,TRBJ2-1,TRBD2,NA,TGTGCCAGCAGCCTGGGGGGGCTAGCGGGGGTCGATGAGCAGTTCTTC,CASSLGGLAGVDEQFF
TRBV9,TRBJ2-3,TRBD2,NA,TGTGCCAGCAGCCACCCCGGCAGCGGGGTCGTGGTGTCCCCAGATACGCAGTATTTT,CASSHPGSGVVVSPDTQYF
TRBV5-1,TRBJ2-7,TRBD1,NA,TGCGCCAGCAGCTTGGAAGGGGCAGGGGGAAACGAGCAGTACTTC,CASSLEGAGGNEQYF
TRBV9,TRBJ1-1,TRBD1,NA,TGTGCCAGCAGCGCGGGACAGTTAAGCACTGAAGCTTTCTTT,CASSAGQLSTEAFF
TRBV12-5,TRBJ1-5,NA,NA,TGTGCTAGTGGTCTAAGTGATCAGCCCCAGCATTTT,CASGLSDQPQHF
TRBV9,TRBJ1-5,NA,NA,TGTGCCAGCAAGGTTCACGAGGGCAATCAGCCCCAGCATTTT,CASKVHEGNQPQHF
TRBV24-1,TRBJ2-1,TRBD1,NA,TGTGCCACCACAGACAGGGGGATCAATGAGCAGTTCTTC,CATTDRGINEQFF
TRBV6-4,TRBJ1-2,TRBD1,NA,TGTGCCAGCAGCGCTGGACAGGGGGAAGGTGGCTACACCTTC,CASSAGQGEGGYTF